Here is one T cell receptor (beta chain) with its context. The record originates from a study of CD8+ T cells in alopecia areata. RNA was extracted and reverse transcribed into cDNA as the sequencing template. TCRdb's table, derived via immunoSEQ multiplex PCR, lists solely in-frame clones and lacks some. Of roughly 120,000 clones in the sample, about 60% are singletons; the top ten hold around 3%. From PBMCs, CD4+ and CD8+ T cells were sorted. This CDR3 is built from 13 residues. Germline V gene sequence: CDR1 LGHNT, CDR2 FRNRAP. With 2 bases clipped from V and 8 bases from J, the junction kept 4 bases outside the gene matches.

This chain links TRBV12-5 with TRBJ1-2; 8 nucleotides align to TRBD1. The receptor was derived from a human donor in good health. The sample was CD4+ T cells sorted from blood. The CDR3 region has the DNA TGTGCTAGTGGTTTGACCGACAGGGGCGGCTACACCTTC. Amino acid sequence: CASGLTDRGGYTF.